Listed here is a single TCR beta chain. The sample is drawn from a study of blood T cell repertoires in COVID-19. Study information: PBMCs, B-cell-depleted T cells, or T cells were the source of the cDNA or gDNA that made up the material.

Source study methods: Using reference gene primer amplification, nucleated cell counts were estimated. Sequenced by immunoSEQ multiplex PCR; TCRdb stores in-frame clones only, minus some. The V and J calls and clone size come from that table; D and trimming were worked out from the DNA. The sample carries fewer than 450,000 clones, over 75% recorded once. The TCR comes from a woman in her thirties or forties with acute COVID-19. The specimen sequenced was PBMCs or T cells enriched from blood (not recorded which).

CDR3 loop: CASDSSPYNEQFF. CDR3 DNA: TGTGCCAGCGACAGTTCACCCTACAATGAGCAGTTCTTC. This chain uses TRBV2 with TRBJ2-1, with a tentative D call TRBD1 (5 bases). The CDR3 loop spans 13 amino acids. The germline V gene encodes CDR1 SNHLY and CDR2 FYNNEI. Trimming took off 8 bases at V and 2 bases at J, with 10 bases between the two ends.